This paragraph reports one T cell receptor (beta chain). Authors' processing steps: Reference gene primer amplification gave nucleated cell count estimates. Sequencing was performed with immunoSEQ multiplex PCR; in TCRdb, only in-frame clones are kept and a portion is missing. The V and J calls and clone size come from that table; D and trimming were worked out from the DNA. The sample comprises around 250,000 clones, 70% to 90% of which are singletons, and about 9.3% rests with the top ten. This sample was taken from a study of blood T cell repertoires in COVID-19. Study as a whole: Samples of COVID-19 (acute and convalescent) were obtained from the United States, Italy and Spain. Sample material is recorded as cDNA or gDNA derived from T cells, B-cell-depleted T cells, or PBMCs.

The J segment lost 0 bases and the V segment lost 7 bases, leaving 13 bases of the junction unmatched. CDR1 and CDR2 from the germline V gene are SEHNR and FQNEAQ (reference sequence). This CDR3 comprises 18 residues. Sequencing was performed on PBMCs or T cells enriched from blood (not recorded which). The TCR originated in a woman between 45 and 60 years old with acute COVID-19. The chain combines TRBV7-9 with TRBJ2-7, with TRBD2 matching over 12 bases. CDR3 amino acids: CASTPTTSGGLSSYEQYF. CDR3 nucleotides: TGTGCCAGCACCCCTACGACTAGCGGGGGCCTAAGCTCCTACGAGCAGTACTTC. The complete variable domain, with remaining parts taken from reference TRBV7-9 and TRBJ2-7, reads DTGVSQNPRHKITKRGQNVTFRCDPISEHNRLYWYRQTLGQGPEFLTYFQNEAQLEKSRLLSDRFSAERPKGSFSTLEIQRTEQGDSAMYLCASTPTTSGGLSSYEQYFGPGTRLTVT.